Following are 29 T cell receptor beta chains from one sample sequenced in a study of blood T cell repertoires in COVID-19. Method: immunoSEQ multiplex PCR; TCRdb's copy keeps in-frame clones and lacks some. Of fewer than 300,000 clones listed, roughly four fifths are singletons. The sequencing input was PBMCs or T cells enriched from blood (not recorded which). Receptor source: a man in his forties who had been exposed to COVID-19.

The rearrangement joins TRBV24-1 to TRBJ1-4; possibly TRBD1 for D (6 bases). Deletions cut 4 bases from V and 7 bases from J, with 18 bases between. Germline values: CDR1 KGHDR, CDR2 SFDVKD. CDR3 length equals 16 residues. CDR3 sequence reads: CATSDYEGGSGEKLFF. The CDR3 DNA reads as TGTGCCACCAGTGACTACGAAGGGGGTTCGGGTGAAAAACTGTTTTTT.

The V gene is TRBV19, the J gene TRBJ1-2; 7 bases align to TRBD1. Germline CDR1 is LNHDA and CDR2 is SQIVND (reference sequence). There are 17 residues in the CDR3. Trimming at V came to 3 bases and at J to 4 bases, leaving 14 bases not matched to a gene. This CDR3 is CASSMGNRGGPGYGYTF. As DNA, the CDR3 is TGTGCCAGTAGTATGGGAAACAGGGGTGGCCCGGGCTATGGCTACACCTTC.

J is TRBJ2-2 and V is TRBV9, with D possibly being TRBD2 (6 bases). The CDR3 is 15 amino acids. Germline values: CDR1 SGDLS, CDR2 YYNGEE. V lost 6 bases to trimming and J lost 5 bases, with 17 bases between them. CDR3 residues: CASTRDSLPTGELFF. The CDR3 DNA is TGTGCCAGCACTCGGGACTCCCTCCCGACCGGGGAGCTGTTTTTT.

The rearrangement joins TRBV9 to TRBJ2-3; 9 bases are a match to TRBD2. Germline trimming cut 4 bases from V and 2 bases from J; bases unmatched to any gene: 17. There are 19 residues in the CDR3. In germline, CDR1 is SGDLS, CDR2 YYNGEE. CDR3 in DNA: TGTGCCAGCAGCTCCATAGAGACACTAGCGGGCTCTCTCACAGATACGCAGTATTTT. Its translation is CASSSIETLAGSLTDTQYF.

The chain carries TRBV19 and TRBJ2-1; 8 nucleotides agree with TRBD1. Trimming at V came to 6 bases and at J to 7 bases, leaving 5 bases not matched to a gene. The CDR3 length is 13 residues. Germline V CDR1 and CDR2: LNHDA, SQIVND (reference sequence). CDR3 nucleotides: TGTGCCAGTAGAGGACAGGGAGATAATGAGCAGTTCTTC. Encoded protein: CASRGQGDNEQFF.

In this sample, this clone turned up a few times. The chain joins TRBV2 to TRBJ1-5, with D perhaps TRBD1 (5 bases). The CDR3 covers 13 residues. Trimming shortened V by 7 bases and J by 4 bases, and 11 bases separated the two germline ends. The germline CDR1 and CDR2 sequences are SNHLY and FYNNEI. The CDR3 protein is CASKQVPNQPQHF. The CDR3 DNA reads TGTGCCAGCAAACAGGTCCCTAATCAGCCCCAGCATTTT. The full variable domain, rest sourced from reference TRBV2 and TRBJ1-5, is EPEVTQTPSHQVTQMGQEVILRCVPISNHLYFYWYRQILGQKVEFLVSFYNNEISEKSEIFDDQFSVERPDGSNFTLKIRSTKLEDSAMYFCASKQVPNQPQHFGDGTRLSIL.

The V gene is TRBV5-6, the J gene TRBJ1-2, with D possibly being TRBD1 (5 bases). The CDR3 sequence is 16 residues long. Between the trimmed V and J ends, which lost 0 bases and 3 bases, there was a span of 15 bases. Germline CDR1 is SGHDT and CDR2 is YYEEEE. This CDR3 reads CASSLGLVGVHYGYTF. The CDR3 coding sequence is TGTGCCAGCAGCTTGGGGTTGGTAGGGGTGCACTATGGCTACACCTTC.

This clone was counted a few times. The V and J genes are TRBV24-1 and TRBJ2-1, with 8 bases lining up with TRBD2. V was pared by 10 bases and J by 3 bases, with 7 bases of the junction left unmatched. This CDR3 has 14 residues. Germline V gene sequence: CDR1 KGHDR, CDR2 SFDVKD. In DNA form, the CDR3 reads TGTGCCACAAAAGGCAGCGGGGGCTACAATGAGCAGTTCTTC. Translation: CATKGSGGYNEQFF.

J is TRBJ2-4 and V is TRBV3-1 (or the pseudogene TRBV3-2); possible D gene TRBD1, 5 bases. From germline, CDR1 is LGHDT and CDR2 YNNKEL (reference sequence). Trimming removed 4 bases from V and 2 bases from J, with 18 bases in between. CDR3 length equals 17 residues. In DNA form, the CDR3 reads TGTGCCAGCAGCCCCCGCGCAGGGCCTTTAACCAAAAACATTCAGTACTTC. Encoded protein: CASSPRAGPLTKNIQYF.

J is TRBJ2-1 and V is TRBV4-2; the match to TRBD2 covers 10 bases. Germline V gives CDR1 LGHNA, CDR2 YNFKEQ. The CDR3 sequence is 18 residues long. V trimming: 1 base; J trimming: 5 bases; junction bases outside the gene matches: 11. The CDR3 coding sequence is TGTGCCAGCAGCCAAGGCCCCGCTAGCGGGAGAGCCAACAATGAGCAGTTCTTC. It encodes CASSQGPASGRANNEQFF.

This clone was counted once. The rearrangement links TRBV15 to TRBJ1-1; 7 positions match TRBD1. Trimming at V came to 1 base and at J to 0 bases, leaving 5 bases not matched to a gene. From germline, CDR1 is LNHNV and CDR2 YYDKDF (reference sequence). CDR3 length equals 16 residues. CDR3 residues: CATSRGQGLLNTEAFF. CDR3 DNA: TGTGCCACCAGCAGAGGACAGGGTCTACTGAACACTGAAGCTTTCTTT.

This clone was seen only a few times. The chain carries TRBV25-1 and TRBJ2-7; 12 bases are shared with TRBD2. V lost 1 base and J lost 2; bases outside the gene matches: 9. The CDR3 length is 18 residues. CDR1 MGHDK and CDR2 SYGVNS come from the germline V gene. CDR3 sequence: CASSESRKTSGGTYEQYF. DNA for the CDR3: TGTGCCAGCAGTGAATCCCGCAAGACTAGCGGGGGTACCTACGAGCAGTACTTC.

The J gene is TRBJ1-1, the V gene TRBV10-3; D unclear. Germline assignment: CDR1 ENHRY and CDR2 SYGVKD. The CDR3 sequence is 11 residues long. V lost 10 bases and J lost 1, with 7 bases in between. The CDR3 region has the DNA TGTGCCAGAAGACAGAACACTGAAGCTTTCTTT. It yields the protein CARRQNTEAFF.

About this clone itself: The sample has other DNA sequences that encode this CDR3 too. V usage is TRBV27 and J usage is TRBJ1-5, with 8 bases that match TRBD1. This CDR3 region has 14 residues. Germline-derived CDR1 and CDR2 are MNHEY and SMNVEV (reference sequence). V was clipped by 4 bases and J by 6 bases; unmatched bases: 5. CDR3 DNA: TGTGCCAGCAGTTCCCAGGGGGCCGGTCAGCCCCAGCATTTT. It yields the protein CASSSQGAGQPQHF.

The V call is TRBV20-1, the J call TRBJ2-2; D is undetermined. CDR3 length: 11 amino acids. The ends were cut back, 1 base at V and 6 bases at J, with 3 bases in the middle. From germline, CDR1 is DFQATT and CDR2 SNEGSKA (reference sequence). CDR3 bases: TGCAGTGCTAGAGGGCCCGGGGAGCTGTTTTTT. Translation: CSARGPGELFF.

This sequence joins TRBV2 and TRBJ2-3, with 9 bases matching TRBD1. V was clipped by 9 bases and J by 2 bases; unmatched bases: 3. CDR1 is SNHLY and CDR2 is FYNNEI in the germline V gene. The CDR3 loop spans 13 amino acids. The CDR3 DNA is TGTGCCAGGGACAGGGGTTACACAGATACGCAGTATTTT. It codes for CARDRGYTDTQYF.

The genes are TRBV10-1 and TRBJ2-1; 12 bases are shared with TRBD1. J was trimmed by 8 bases and V by 5 bases; bases with no gene match: 10. Germline V gene data show CDR1 as WNHNN and CDR2 as SYGVQD (reference sequence). This CDR3 is 16 amino acids long. The CDR3 DNA reads as TGCGCCAGCAGTTATCTCCGGGACAGGGGGCTCGATGAGCAGTTCTTC. Protein product: CASSYLRDRGLDEQFF.

This rearrangement joins TRBV7-3 to TRBJ2-5, with 10 nucleotides matching TRBD2. Per the germline V gene, CDR1 is SGHTA and CDR2 is FQGTGA. Trimming took 2 bases from V and 5 from J; bases not matched to a gene: 14. The CDR3 covers 18 residues. CDR3 bases: TGTGCCAGCAGCTTAGGAAGTCTAGCGGGAGATTATCTTGAGACCCAGTACTTC. Protein sequence: CASSLGSLAGDYLETQYF.

This rearrangement joins TRBV5-1 to TRBJ2-1, with D perhaps TRBD1 (6 bases). The V end lost 0 bases, the J end lost 8 bases, and 24 bases lay between the germline ends. CDR1 is SGHRS and CDR2 is YFSETQ in the germline V gene. The CDR3 totals 18 residues. CDR3 in DNA: TGCGCCAGCAGCTTGGGGGTAGGGGGAAGCGGAAGAATCGATGAGCAGTTCTTC. This translates into CASSLGVGGSGRIDEQFF.

This clone was detected once. In the same sample, other DNA sequences code for this CDR3. The genes are TRBV5-1 and TRBJ2-1; 9 bases fit TRBD1. The CDR3 consists of 13 residues. The J segment lost 8 bases and the V segment lost 0 bases, leaving 0 bases of the junction unmatched. The germline V gene has CDR1 SGHRS and CDR2 YFSETQ. This chain's CDR3 is CASSLGQGDEQFF. In nucleotides, the CDR3 is TGCGCCAGCAGCTTGGGACAGGGGGATGAGCAGTTCTTC.

The V gene is TRBV19, the J gene TRBJ1-2, with a tentative D call TRBD1 (5 bases). Germline V gives CDR1 LNHDA, CDR2 SQIVND (reference sequence). Trimming removed 7 bases at V and 7 bases at J, with 22 bases between. This CDR3 contains 15 residues. CDR3 amino acids: CASTPDLTARGGYTF. The CDR3 bases are TGTGCCAGTACCCCAGATTTGACAGCTCGCGGTGGCTACACCTTC.

The rearrangement links TRBV5-6 to TRBJ2-7, with TRBD1 matching over 11 bases. This CDR3 contains 15 residues. CDR1 and CDR2 (germline): SGHDT, YYEEEE. Trimming at V came to 4 bases and at J to 3 bases, leaving 6 bases not matched to a gene. The CDR3 DNA is TGTGCCAGCAGCGCGGGGGACAGGGGGGACTACGAGCAGTACTTC. Protein: CASSAGDRGDYEQYF.

The chain is built from TRBV4-2 and TRBJ1-6; tentatively, D is TRBD1 (5 bases). This CDR3 contains 15 residues. Trimming cost V 5 bases and J 7 bases, with 15 bases left between them. Germline values: CDR1 LGHNA, CDR2 YNFKEQ. This CDR3 reads CASSSIWQGNSPLHF. Here the CDR3 DNA reads TGTGCCAGCAGCTCAATCTGGCAGGGCAATTCACCCCTCCACTTT.

This clone was recorded only once. V and J are TRBV3-1 (or the pseudogene TRBV3-2) and TRBJ2-1; TRBD2 matches 9 bases. The CDR3 has 16 amino acids. Germline lookup yields CDR1 LGHDT and CDR2 YNNKEL (reference sequence). J lost 4 bases, V lost 0 bases, and 4 bases had no gene match. CDR3 protein: CASSQEGTSLYNEQFF. CDR3 nucleotide sequence: TGTGCCAGCAGCCAAGAAGGGACTAGCTTATACAATGAGCAGTTCTTC.

The chain is built from TRBV2 and TRBJ2-7; maybe TRBD1 (5 bases). The germline CDR1 and CDR2 sequences are SNHLY and FYNNEI. Trimming shortened V by 2 bases and J by 9 bases, and 11 bases separated the two germline ends. This CDR3 is built from 12 residues. The CDR3 here is CASSESGMGQYF. The CDR3, as DNA: TGTGCCAGCAGTGAATCAGGGATGGGGCAGTACTTC.

This clone was observed once. The rearrangement joins TRBV30 to TRBJ1-5, with D possibly TRBD1 on 5 matching bases. CDR1 is GTSNPN and CDR2 is SVGIG in the germline V gene (reference sequence). Between the trimmed V and J ends, which lost 3 bases and 3 bases, there was a span of 21 bases. The CDR3 length is 17 residues. The CDR3 nucleotides are TGTGCCTGGAGCGCCGGGCGACAGAGCCCTTTCAATCAGCCCCAGCATTTT. Protein: CAWSAGRQSPFNQPQHF. Drawing the rest from reference TRBV30 and TRBJ1-5, the complete variable domain is SQTIHQWPATLVQPVGSPLSLECTVEGTSNPNLYWYRQAAGRGLQLLFYSVGIGQISSEVPQNLSASRPQDRQFILSSKKLLLSDSGFYLCAWSAGRQSPFNQPQHFGDGTRLSIL.

This sequence joins TRBV10-1 and TRBJ1-5; 9 bases are a match to TRBD1. The CDR3 runs 18 residues. The V segment lost 6 bases and the J segment 4 bases; nucleotides outside the gene matches: 16. Germline lookup yields CDR1 WNHNN and CDR2 SYGVQD (reference sequence). CDR3 nucleotide sequence: TGCGCCAGCAGAACCGGGACAGGGATTTATAGTGGGAATCAGCCCCAGCATTTT. Residues: CASRTGTGIYSGNQPQHF.

The sample holds a few counts of this clone. The chain is built from TRBV19 and TRBJ1-4, with unresolved D. The germline CDR1 and CDR2 sequences are LNHDA and SQIVND (reference sequence). Trimming removed 0 bases at V and 8 bases at J, with 10 bases between. The CDR3 loop spans 14 amino acids. DNA of the CDR3: TGTGCCAGTAGTATAGATCAACCCCGGGAAAAACTGTTTTTT. It yields the protein CASSIDQPREKLFF.

Concerning this clone: Other DNA sequences of this sample code for an identical CDR3. The chain has TRBV7-9 and TRBJ1-1; maybe TRBD1 (5 bases). The V end was cut by 6 bases, the J end by 3 bases, with 11 bases between. Germline values: CDR1 SEHNR, CDR2 FQNEAQ (reference sequence). The CDR3 contains 13 residues. The CDR3 sequence: CASRRQGYTEAFF. CDR3 nucleotides: TGTGCCAGCAGGCGGCAGGGCTACACTGAAGCTTTCTTT.